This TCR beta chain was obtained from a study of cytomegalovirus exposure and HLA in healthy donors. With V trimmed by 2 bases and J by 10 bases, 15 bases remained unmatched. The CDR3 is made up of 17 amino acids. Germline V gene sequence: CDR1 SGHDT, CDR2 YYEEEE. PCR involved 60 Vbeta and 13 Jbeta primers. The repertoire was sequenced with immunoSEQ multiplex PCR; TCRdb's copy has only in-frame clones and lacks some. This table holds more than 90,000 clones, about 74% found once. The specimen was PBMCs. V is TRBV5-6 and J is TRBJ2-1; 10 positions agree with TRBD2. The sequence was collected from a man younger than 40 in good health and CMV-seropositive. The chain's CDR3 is CASSLGSGTSALWEQFF. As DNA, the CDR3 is TGTGCCAGCAGCTTAGGATCCGGGACTAGCGCACTTTGGGAGCAGTTCTTC.